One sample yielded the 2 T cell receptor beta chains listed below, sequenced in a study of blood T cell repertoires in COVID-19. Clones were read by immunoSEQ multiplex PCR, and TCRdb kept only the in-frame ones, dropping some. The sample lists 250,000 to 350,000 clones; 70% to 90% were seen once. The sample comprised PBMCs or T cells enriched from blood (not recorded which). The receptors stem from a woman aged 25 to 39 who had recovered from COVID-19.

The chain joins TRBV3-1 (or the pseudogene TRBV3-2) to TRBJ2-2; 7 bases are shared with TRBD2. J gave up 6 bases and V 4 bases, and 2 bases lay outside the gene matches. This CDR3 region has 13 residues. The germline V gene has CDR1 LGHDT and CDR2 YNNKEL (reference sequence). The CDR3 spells CASSPAGAGELFF. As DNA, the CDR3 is TGTGCCAGCAGCCCCGCGGGAGCCGGGGAGCTGTTTTTT.

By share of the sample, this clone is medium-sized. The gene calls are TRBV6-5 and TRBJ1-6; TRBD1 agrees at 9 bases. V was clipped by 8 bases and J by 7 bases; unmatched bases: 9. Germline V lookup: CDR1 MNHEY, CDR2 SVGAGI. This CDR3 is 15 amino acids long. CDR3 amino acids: CASHAGTGLNSPLHF. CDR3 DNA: TGTGCCAGCCACGCTGGGACAGGGCTAAATTCACCCCTCCACTTT.